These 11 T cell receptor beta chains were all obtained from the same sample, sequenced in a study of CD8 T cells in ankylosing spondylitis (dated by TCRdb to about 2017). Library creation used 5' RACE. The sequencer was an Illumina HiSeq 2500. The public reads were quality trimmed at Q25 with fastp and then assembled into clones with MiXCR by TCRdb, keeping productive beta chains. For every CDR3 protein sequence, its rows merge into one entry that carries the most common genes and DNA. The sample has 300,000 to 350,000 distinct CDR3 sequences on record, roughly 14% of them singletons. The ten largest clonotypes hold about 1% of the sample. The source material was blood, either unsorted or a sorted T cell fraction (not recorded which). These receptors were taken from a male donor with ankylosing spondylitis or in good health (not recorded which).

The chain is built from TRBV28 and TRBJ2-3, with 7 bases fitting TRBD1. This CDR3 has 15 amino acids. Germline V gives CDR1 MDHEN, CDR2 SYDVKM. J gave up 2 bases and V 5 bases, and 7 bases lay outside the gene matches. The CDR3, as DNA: TGTGCCAGCAGTCCTTGGGACAGACCCACAGATACGCAGTATTTT. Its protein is CASSPWDRPTDTQYF.

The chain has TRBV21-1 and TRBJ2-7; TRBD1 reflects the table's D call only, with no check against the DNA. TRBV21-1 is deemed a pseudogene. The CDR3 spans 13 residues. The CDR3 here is CASSSTGGSEQYF. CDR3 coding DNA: TGTGCCAGCAGCTCGACAGGGGGGTCCGAGCAGTACTTC.

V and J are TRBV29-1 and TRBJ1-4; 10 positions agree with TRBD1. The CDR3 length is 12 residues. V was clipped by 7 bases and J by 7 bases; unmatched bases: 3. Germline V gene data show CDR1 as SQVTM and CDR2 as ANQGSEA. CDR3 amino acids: CSGRTGGEKLFF. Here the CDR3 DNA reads TGCAGCGGACGGACAGGGGGTGAAAAACTGTTTTTT. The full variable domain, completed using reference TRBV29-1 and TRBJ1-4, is SAVISQKPSRDICQRGTSLTIQCQVDSQVTMMFWYRQQPGQSLTLIATANQGSEATYESGFVIDKFPISRPNLTFSTLTVSNMSPEDSSIYLCSGRTGGEKLFFGSGTQLSVL.

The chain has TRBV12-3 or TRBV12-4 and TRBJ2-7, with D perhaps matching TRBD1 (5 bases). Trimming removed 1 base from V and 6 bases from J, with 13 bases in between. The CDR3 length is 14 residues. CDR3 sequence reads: CASSLGQTFGEQYF. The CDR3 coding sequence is TGTGCCAGCAGTTTAGGACAGACCTTTGGCGAGCAGTACTTC.

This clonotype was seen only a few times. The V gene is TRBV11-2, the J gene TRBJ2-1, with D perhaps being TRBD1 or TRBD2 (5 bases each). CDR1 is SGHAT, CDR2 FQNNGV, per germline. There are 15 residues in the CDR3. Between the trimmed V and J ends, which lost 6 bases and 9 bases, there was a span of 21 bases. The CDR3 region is CASRHRDLPGGEQFF. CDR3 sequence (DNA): TGTGCCAGCAGGCACCGGGACCTCCCTGGCGGTGAGCAGTTCTTC.

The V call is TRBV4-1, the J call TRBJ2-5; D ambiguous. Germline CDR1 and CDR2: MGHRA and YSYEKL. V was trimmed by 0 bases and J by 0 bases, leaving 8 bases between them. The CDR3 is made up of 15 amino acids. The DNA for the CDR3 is TGCGCCAGCAGCCAAGATAGGACGCACCAAGAGACCCAGTACTTC. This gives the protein CASSQDRTHQETQYF.

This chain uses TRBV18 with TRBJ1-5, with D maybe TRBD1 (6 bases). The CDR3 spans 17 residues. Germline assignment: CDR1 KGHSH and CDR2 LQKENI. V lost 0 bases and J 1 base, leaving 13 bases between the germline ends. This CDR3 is CASSPPTNTGSNQPQHF. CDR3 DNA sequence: TGTGCCAGCTCACCACCTACTAACACAGGGAGCAATCAGCCCCAGCATTTT.

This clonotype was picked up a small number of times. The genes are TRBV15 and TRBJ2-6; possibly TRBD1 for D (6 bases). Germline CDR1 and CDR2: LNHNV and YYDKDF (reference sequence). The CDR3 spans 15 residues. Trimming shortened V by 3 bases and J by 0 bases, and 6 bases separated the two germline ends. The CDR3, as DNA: TGTGCCACCAGCAGGGGACACTCTGGGGCCAACGTCCTGACTTTC. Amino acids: CATSRGHSGANVLTF.

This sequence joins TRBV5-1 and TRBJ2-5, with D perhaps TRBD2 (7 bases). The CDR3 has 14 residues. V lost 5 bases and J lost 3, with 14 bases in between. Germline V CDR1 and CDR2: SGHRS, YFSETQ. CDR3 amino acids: CASSFPGGEETQYF. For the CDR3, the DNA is TGCGCCAGCAGTTTTCCGGGGGGCGAAGAGACCCAGTACTTC. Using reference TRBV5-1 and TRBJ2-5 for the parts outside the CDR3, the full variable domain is KAGVTQTPRYLIKTRGQQVTLSCSPISGHRSVSWYQQTPGQGLQFLFEYFSETQRNKGNFPGRFSGRQFSNSRSEMNVSTLELGDSALYLCASSFPGGEETQYFGPGTRLLVL.

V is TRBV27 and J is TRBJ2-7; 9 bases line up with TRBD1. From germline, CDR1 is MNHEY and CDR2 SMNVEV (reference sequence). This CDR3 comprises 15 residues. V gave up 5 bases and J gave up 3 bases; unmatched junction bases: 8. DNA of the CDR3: TGTGCCAGCAGTCTCTTCCGGGACAGGGACTACGAGCAGTACTTC. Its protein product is CASSLFRDRDYEQYF.

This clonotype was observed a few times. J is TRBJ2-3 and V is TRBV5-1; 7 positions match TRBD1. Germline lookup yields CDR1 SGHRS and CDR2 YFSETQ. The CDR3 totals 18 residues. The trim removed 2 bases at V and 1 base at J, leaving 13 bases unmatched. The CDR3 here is CASSLGTRGPPRTDTQYF. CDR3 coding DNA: TGCGCCAGCAGCTTAGGGACGAGGGGGCCCCCCCGCACAGATACGCAGTATTTT.